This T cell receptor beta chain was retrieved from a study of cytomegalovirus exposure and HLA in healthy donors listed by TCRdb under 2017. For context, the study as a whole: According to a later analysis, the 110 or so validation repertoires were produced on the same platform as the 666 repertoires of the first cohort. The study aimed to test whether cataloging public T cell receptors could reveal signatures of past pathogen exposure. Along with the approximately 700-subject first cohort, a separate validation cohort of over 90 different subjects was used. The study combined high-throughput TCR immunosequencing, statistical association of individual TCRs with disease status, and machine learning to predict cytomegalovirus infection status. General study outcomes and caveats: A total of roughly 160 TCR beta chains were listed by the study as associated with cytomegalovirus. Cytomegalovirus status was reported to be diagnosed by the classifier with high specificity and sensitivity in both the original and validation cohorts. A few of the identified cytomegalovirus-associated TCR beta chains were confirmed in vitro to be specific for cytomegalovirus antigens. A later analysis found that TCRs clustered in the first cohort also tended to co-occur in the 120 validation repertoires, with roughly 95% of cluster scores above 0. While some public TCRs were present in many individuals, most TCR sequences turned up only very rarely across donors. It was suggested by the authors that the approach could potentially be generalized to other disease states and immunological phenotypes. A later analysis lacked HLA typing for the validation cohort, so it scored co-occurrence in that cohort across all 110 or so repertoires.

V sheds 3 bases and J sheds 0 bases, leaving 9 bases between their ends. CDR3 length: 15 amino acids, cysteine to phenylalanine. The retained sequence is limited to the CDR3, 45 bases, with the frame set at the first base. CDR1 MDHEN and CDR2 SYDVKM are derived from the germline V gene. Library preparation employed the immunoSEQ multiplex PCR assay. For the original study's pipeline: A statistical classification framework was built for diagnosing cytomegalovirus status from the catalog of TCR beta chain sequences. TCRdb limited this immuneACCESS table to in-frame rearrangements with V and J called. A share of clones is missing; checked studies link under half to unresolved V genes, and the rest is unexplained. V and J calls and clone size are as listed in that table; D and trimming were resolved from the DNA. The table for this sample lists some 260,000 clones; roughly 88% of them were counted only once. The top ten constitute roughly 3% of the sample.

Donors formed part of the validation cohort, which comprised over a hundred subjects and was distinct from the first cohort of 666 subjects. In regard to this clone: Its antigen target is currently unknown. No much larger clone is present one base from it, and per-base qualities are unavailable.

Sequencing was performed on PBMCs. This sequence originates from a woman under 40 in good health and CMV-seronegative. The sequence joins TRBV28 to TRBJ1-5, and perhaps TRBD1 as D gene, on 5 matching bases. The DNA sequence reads TGTGCCAGCAGTTTCGGCAGGGCTAGCAATCAGCCCCAGCATTTT. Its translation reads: CASSFGRASNQPQHF.